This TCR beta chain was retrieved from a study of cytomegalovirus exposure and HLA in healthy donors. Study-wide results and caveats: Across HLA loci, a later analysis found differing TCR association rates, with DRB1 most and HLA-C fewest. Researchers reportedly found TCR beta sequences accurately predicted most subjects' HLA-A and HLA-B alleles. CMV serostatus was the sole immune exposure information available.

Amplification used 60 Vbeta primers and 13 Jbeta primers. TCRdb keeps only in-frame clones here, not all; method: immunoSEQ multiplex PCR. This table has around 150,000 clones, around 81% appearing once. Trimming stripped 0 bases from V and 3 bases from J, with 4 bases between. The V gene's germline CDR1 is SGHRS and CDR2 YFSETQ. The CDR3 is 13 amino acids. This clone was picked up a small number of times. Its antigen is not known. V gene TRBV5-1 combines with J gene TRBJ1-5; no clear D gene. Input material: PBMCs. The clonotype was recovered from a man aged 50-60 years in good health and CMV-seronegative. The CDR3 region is CASSLDTNQPQHF. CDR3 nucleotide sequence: TGCGCCAGCAGCTTGGACACCAATCAGCCCCAGCATTTT.